These T cell receptor beta chains were read from a single sample in a study of regulatory T cells in long-lasting Graves disease. TCRdb re-called the multiplex PCR reads through MiXCR, storing one row per CDR3 protein. The sample contains over 200,000 distinct CDR3 sequences, 15% to 20% of which appear only once. The sequencing here drew on peripheral blood mononuclear cells (PBMCs), taken at new diagnosis, from a patient treated with antithyroid drugs. These receptors were obtained from a female donor with Graves disease. Each CDR3 is given with its conserved first and last residue.

j_call v_call cdr3_aa
TRBJ2-7 TRBV6-9 CASSYGTSGSSYEQYF
TRBJ1-2 TRBV20-1 CSAREIGGGGYTF
TRBJ2-7 TRBV20-1 CSARGLGGTSQYEQYF
TRBJ1-1 TRBV5-1 CASSHGTAFKAFF
TRBJ2-5 TRBV6-5 CASSYDQVVETQYF
TRBJ2-7 TRBV7-2 CASSLSLAGGPNEQYF
TRBJ2-1 TRBV20-1 CSARPASEPYNEQFF
TRBJ2-7 TRBV20-1 CSARDSAESYEQYF
TRBJ2-7 TRBV27 CASSLGPGLAGGYEQYF
TRBJ2-3 TRBV12-5 CASGLDDSTDTQYF
TRBJ1-3 TRBV6-2/TRBV6-3 CAARQSSGNTIYF
TRBJ2-1 TRBV9 CASSTRDGNNEQFF
TRBJ2-1 TRBV5-1 CASSLVLDNEQFF
TRBJ2-5 TRBV5-1 CASGGAGGPETQYF
TRBJ2-1 TRBV28 CASSLSSGRENEQFF
TRBJ1-2 TRBV28 CASRKDRDGYTF
TRBJ1-1 TRBV6-5 CASSYPLNTEAFF
TRBJ2-4 TRBV3-1 CASSQNTGGIKNIQYF
TRBJ2-2 TRBV28 CASSLISLTGELFF
TRBJ2-1 TRBV9 CAIPSTGSRYNEQFF
TRBJ2-7 TRBV3-1 CASSPDGSGGSYEQYF
TRBJ1-1 TRBV19 CASSPLGGDDTEAFF
TRBJ1-1 TRBV6-9 CASSYKQGRNTEAFF
TRBJ2-3 TRBV6-5 CASSYDRKPDTQYF
TRBJ2-7 TRBV2 CAGGQNSYEQYF
TRBJ1-4 TRBV14 CASSGNEKLFF
TRBJ2-1 TRBV11-3 CASSLGASEGEQFF
TRBJ2-3 TRBV7-9 CASSSLRTSGISDTQYF
TRBJ2-3 TRBV7-6 CASSQQAGKGDTQYF
TRBJ2-5 TRBV7-9 CASSPAGHLWETQYF
TRBJ2-1 TRBV11-3 CASTKAANYNEQFF
TRBJ2-5 TRBV7-2 CASSPDRVWETQYF
TRBJ2-1 TRBV6-4 CASSDSGEAGGGNEQFF
TRBJ2-4 TRBV9 CASSLAGTGDNIQYF
TRBJ2-3 TRBV29-1 CSITHTLFHADTQYF
TRBJ2-5 TRBV18 CASSPTRDQETQYF
TRBJ2-4 TRBV20-1 CSAPPSGSQNIQYF
TRBJ2-7 TRBV19 CASSIAGRSSYEQYF
TRBJ2-5 TRBV20-1 CSASPTGRTKRTQYF
TRBJ2-7 TRBV24-1 CATSDSGTAESYEQYF
TRBJ2-7 TRBV27 CASSFSTGRGYEQYF
TRBJ2-1 TRBV10-3 CAISLGLAGDNEQFF
TRBJ2-1 TRBV27 CASSPSFGVSGSSYNEQFF
TRBJ2-1 TRBV6-1 CASRTANSYNEQFF
TRBJ2-1 TRBV7-3 CASSLNPTSQGARGEQFF
TRBJ2-5 TRBV12-3/TRBV12-4 CASSLGTGVGTQYF
TRBJ1-5 TRBV12-5 CASGLGQGGQPQHF
TRBJ2-5 TRBV2 CASRQLAGPQETQYF
TRBJ2-1 TRBV11-3 CASSPFQTSGRKFF
TRBJ1-4 TRBV30 CAWSSLPGRGGLSEKLFF
TRBJ1-1 TRBV28 CASSPRSNEAFF
TRBJ2-1 TRBV19 CASSFTSGRGDEQFF
TRBJ2-7 TRBV11-3 CASSPSTTPDEQYF